This paragraph covers one TCR beta chain sequence. Its antigen is still unknown. Time point: week 35, safety follow-up. Vaccination comprised doses that each held 300 ug of mutant IDH1 20-mer peptide, plus topical imiquimod. This entry comes from a study of a mutant IDH1 vaccine in newly diagnosed glioma. Across the study: Commencement of vaccination occurred 4-6 weeks following radiotherapy alone, or concurrently with temozolomide cycles.

The repertoire was sequenced with immunoSEQ multiplex PCR; TCRdb's copy has only in-frame clones and lacks some. The table shows approximately 66,000 clones, with around 84% occurring only once. The receptor was derived from a young man with glioma. The specimen was PBMCs, collected from a glioma patient whose treatment included an IDH1 peptide vaccine.

The CDR3 reads CASSLGYNGGYTF. CDR3 coding DNA: TGTGCCAGCAGCTTAGGGTACAATGGAGGCTACACCTTC. The rearrangement joins TRBV7-7 to TRBJ1-2; D remains unclear. Germline assignment: CDR1 SSHAT and CDR2 FNYEAQ (reference sequence). This CDR3 has 13 residues. The V gene lost 1 base and the J gene lost 8 bases, with 11 bases spanning the gap. Full variable domain (missing parts from reference TRBV7-7 and TRBJ1-2): GAGVSQSPRYKVTKRGQDVTLRCDPISSHATLYWYQQALGQGPEFLTYFNYEAQPDKSGLPSDRFSAERPEGSISTLTIQRTEQRDSAMYRCASSLGYNGGYTFGSGTRLTVV.